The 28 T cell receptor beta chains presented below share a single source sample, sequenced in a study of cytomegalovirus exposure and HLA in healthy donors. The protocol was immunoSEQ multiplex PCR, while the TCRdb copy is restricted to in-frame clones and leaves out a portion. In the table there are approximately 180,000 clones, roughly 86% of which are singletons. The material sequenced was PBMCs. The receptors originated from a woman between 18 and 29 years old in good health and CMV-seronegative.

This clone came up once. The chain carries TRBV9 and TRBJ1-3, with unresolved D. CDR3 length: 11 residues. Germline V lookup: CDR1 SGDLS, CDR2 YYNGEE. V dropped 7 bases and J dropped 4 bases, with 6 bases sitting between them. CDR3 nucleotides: TGTGCCAGCGGCACCGGAAACACCATATATTTT. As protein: CASGTGNTIYF.

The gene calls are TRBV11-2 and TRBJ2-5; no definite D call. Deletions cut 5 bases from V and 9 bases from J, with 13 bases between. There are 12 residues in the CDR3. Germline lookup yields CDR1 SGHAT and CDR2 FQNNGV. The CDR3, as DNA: TGTGCCAGCAGCCTCCAAGTTGCGGCCCAGTACTTC. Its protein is CASSLQVAAQYF.

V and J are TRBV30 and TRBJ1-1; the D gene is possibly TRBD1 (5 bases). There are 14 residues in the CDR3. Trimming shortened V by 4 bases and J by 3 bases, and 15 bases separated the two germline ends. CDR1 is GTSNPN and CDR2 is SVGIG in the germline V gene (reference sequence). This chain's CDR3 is CAWTAGGFDTEAFF. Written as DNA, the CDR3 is TGTGCCTGGACGGCCGGGGGGTTCGACACTGAAGCTTTCTTT.

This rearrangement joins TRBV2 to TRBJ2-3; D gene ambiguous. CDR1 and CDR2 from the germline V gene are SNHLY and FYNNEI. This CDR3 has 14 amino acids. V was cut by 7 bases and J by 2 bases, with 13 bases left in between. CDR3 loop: CASKVSGLTDTQYF. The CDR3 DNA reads TGTGCCAGCAAAGTATCTGGGCTCACAGATACGCAGTATTTT.

The CDR3 is CASSLVASGDTQYF. The CDR3 DNA reads TGTGCCAGCAGCTTAGTGGCGTCGGGAGATACGCAGTATTTT. V gene TRBV11-3 combines with J gene TRBJ2-3, with D unclear. The CDR3 has 14 residues. V was clipped by 1 base and J by 5 bases, with 10 bases between them. From germline, CDR1 is SGHNT and CDR2 YENEEA.

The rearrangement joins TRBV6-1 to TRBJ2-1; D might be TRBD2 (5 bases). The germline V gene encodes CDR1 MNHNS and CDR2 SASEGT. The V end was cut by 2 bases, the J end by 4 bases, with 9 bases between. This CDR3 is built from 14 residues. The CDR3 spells CASSEPLAYNEQFF. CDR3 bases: TGTGCCAGCAGTGAACCGCTAGCATACAATGAGCAGTTCTTC.

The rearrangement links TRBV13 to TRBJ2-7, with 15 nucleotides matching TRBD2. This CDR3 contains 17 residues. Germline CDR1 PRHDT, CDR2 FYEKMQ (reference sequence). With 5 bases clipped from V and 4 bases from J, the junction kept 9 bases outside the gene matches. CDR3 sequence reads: CASSPGLAGGPGYEQYF. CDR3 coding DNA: TGTGCCAGCAGCCCTGGACTAGCGGGGGGGCCTGGGTACGAGCAGTACTTC.

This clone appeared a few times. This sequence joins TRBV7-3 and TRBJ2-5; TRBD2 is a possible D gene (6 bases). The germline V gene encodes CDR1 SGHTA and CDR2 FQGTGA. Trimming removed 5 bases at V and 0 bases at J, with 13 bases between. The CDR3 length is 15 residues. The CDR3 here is CASSKGAGNQETQYF. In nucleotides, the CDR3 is TGTGCCAGCAGCAAAGGGGCGGGAAACCAAGAGACCCAGTACTTC.

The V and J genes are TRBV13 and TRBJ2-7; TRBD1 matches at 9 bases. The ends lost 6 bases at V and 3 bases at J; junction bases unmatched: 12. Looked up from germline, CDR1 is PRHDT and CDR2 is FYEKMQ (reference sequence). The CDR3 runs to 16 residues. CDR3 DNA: TGTGCCAGCAGTCGGTCACCGGGACAGGGAATCTACGAGCAGTACTTC. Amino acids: CASSRSPGQGIYEQYF.

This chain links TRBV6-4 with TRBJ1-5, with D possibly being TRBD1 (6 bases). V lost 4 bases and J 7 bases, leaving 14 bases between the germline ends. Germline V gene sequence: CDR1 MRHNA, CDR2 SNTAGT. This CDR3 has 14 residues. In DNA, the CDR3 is TGTGCCAGCAGTGTATCAGGGGAGGGACAGCCCCAGCATTTT. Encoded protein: CASSVSGEGQPQHF.

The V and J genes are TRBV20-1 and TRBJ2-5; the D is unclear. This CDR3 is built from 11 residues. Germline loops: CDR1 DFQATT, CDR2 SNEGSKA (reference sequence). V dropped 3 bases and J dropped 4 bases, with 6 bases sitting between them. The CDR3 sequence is CSARAGETQYF. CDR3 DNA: TGCAGTGCTAGGGCTGGAGAGACCCAGTACTTC.

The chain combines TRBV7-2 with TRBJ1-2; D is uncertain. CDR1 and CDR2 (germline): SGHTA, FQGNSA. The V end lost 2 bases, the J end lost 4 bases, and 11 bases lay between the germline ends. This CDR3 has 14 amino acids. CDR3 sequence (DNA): TGTGCCAGCAGCTTAATGTCAGGTCCCTATGGCTACACCTTC. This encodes CASSLMSGPYGYTF.

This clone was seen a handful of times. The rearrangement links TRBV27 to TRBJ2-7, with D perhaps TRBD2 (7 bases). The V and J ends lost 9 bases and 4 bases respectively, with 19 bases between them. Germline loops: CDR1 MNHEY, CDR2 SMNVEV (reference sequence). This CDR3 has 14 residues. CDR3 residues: CASRRAGATYEQYF. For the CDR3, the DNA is TGTGCCAGTAGGAGGGCGGGGGCGACATACGAGCAGTACTTC.

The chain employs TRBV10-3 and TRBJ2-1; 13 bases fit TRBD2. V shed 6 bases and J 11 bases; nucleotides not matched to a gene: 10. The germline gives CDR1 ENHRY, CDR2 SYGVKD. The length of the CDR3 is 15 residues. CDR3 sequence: CAISVTSGGAGKQFF. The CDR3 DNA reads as TGTGCCATCAGCGTTACTAGCGGGGGGGCCGGGAAGCAGTTCTTC.

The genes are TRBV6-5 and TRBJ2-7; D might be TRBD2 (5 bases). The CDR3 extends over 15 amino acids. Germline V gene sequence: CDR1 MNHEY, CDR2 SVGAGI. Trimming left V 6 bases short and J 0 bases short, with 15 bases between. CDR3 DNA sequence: TGTGCCAGCAGCGCCGGGCAGCGGAGCTCCTACGAGCAGTACTTC. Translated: CASSAGQRSSYEQYF.

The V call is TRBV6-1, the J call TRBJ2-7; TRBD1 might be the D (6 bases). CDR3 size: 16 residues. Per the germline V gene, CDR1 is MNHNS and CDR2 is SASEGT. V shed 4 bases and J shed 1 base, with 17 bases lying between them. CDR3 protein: CASSVFMGTQSYEQYF. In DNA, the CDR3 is TGTGCCAGCAGTGTATTTATGGGGACACAATCCTACGAGCAGTACTTC.

As DNA, the CDR3 is TGCGCCAGCAAGGACAGGGAGTCTGGAAACACCATATATTTT. Amino acid sequence: CASKDRESGNTIYF. The gene calls are TRBV10-2 and TRBJ1-3; TRBD1 matches at 8 bases. CDR3 length: 14 amino acids. Germline loops: CDR1 WSHSY, CDR2 SAAADI. With 7 bases clipped from V and 1 base from J, the junction kept 3 bases outside the gene matches.

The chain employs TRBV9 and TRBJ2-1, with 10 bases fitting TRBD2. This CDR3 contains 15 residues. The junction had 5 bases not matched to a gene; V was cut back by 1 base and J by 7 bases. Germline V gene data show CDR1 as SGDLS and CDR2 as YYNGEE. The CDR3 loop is CASSVSGGAANEQFF. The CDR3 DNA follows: TGTGCCAGCAGCGTAAGCGGGGGGGCCGCGAATGAGCAGTTCTTC.

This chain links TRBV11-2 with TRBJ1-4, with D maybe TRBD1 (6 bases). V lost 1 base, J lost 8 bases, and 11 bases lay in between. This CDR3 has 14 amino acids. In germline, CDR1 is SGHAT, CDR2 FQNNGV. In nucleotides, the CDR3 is TGTGCCAGCAGCTTAGTAGGGACATCGGAAAAACTGTTTTTT. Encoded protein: CASSLVGTSEKLFF.

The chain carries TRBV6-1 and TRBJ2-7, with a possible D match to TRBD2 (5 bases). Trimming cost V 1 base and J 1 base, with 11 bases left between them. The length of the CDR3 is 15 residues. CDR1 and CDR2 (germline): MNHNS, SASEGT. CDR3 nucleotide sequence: TGTGCCAGCAGTGAAGGGAGCGGCGGGTCCTACGAGCAGTACTTC. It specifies CASSEGSGGSYEQYF.

The CDR3 nucleotides read TGTGCCAGTAGTGTCCTAGCCGGGTCACCGATGGACCAGTACTTC. This codes for CASSVLAGSPMDQYF. This rearrangement joins TRBV19 to TRBJ2-5, with TRBD2 as a possible D gene (5 bases). With 5 bases removed from V and 10 bases from J, the gap between germline ends came to 23 bases. Germline V gene data show CDR1 as LNHDA and CDR2 as SQIVND (reference sequence). CDR3 size: 15 residues.

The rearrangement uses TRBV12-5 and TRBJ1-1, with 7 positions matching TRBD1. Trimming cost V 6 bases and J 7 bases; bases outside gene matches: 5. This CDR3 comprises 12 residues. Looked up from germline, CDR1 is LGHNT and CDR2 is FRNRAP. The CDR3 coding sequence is TGTGCTAGTGGCCCCGGGACAGTTGAAGCTTTCTTT. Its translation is CASGPGTVEAFF. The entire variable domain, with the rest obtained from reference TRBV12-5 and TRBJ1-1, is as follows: DARVTQTPRHKVTEMGQEVTMRCQPILGHNTVFWYRQTMMQGLELLAYFRNRAPLDDSGMPKDRFSAEMPDATLATLKIQPSEPRDSAVYFCASGPGTVEAFFGQGTRLTVV.

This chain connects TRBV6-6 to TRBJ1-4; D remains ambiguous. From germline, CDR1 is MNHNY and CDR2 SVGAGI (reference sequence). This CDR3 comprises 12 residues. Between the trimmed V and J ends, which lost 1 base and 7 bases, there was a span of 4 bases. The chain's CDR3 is CASSYLAEKLFF. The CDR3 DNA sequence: TGTGCCAGCAGTTACTTAGCTGAAAAACTGTTTTTT.

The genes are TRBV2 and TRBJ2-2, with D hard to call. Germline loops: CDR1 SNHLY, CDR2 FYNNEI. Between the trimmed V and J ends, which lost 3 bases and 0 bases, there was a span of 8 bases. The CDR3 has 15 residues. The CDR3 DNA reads TGTGCCAGCAGTGATTTAGCCTCGAACACCGGGGAGCTGTTTTTT. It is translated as CASSDLASNTGELFF.

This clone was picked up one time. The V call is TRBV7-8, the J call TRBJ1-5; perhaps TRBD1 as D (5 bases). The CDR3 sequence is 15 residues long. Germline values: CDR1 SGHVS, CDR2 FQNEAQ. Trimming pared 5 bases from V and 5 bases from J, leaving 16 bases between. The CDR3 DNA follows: TGTGCCAGCAGCCCCCAGGGCGGTTTACATCAGCCCCAGCATTTT. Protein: CASSPQGGLHQPQHF.

The CDR3 reads CASSSGGGRETQYF. CDR3 nucleotides: TGTGCCAGCAGTTCCGGGGGGGGAAGGGAGACCCAGTACTTC. The rearrangement uses TRBV6-6 and TRBJ2-5; the match to TRBD2 covers 8 bases. The junction had 6 bases not matched to a gene; V was cut back by 4 bases and J by 5 bases. The germline V gene has CDR1 MNHNY and CDR2 SVGAGI (reference sequence). The CDR3 totals 14 residues.

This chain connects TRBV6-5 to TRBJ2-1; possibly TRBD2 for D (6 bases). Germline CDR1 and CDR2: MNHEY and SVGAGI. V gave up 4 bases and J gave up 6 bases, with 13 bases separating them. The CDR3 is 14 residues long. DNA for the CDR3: TGTGCCAGCAGTTTCCCGGGACTGTCCAATGAGCAGTTCTTC. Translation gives CASSFPGLSNEQFF.

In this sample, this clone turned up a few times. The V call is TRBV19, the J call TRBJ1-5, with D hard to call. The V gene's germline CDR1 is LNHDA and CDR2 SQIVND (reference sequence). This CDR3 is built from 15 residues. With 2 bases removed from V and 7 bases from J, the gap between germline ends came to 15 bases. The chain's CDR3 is CASSIYVSVAQPQHF. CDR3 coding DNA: TGTGCCAGTAGTATATACGTATCAGTAGCGCAGCCCCAGCATTTT. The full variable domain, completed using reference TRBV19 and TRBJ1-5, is DGGITQSPKYLFRKEGQNVTLSCEQNLNHDAMYWYRQDPGQGLRLIYYSQIVNDFQKGDIAEGYSVSREKKESFPLTVTSAQKNPTAFYLCASSIYVSVAQPQHFGDGTRLSIL.